These 5 T cell receptor beta chains were all obtained from the same sample, sequenced in a study of T cells in Graves' hyperthyroidism and ophthalmopathy (dated by TCRdb to the late 2010s). The receptor library was made with multiplex PCR. Reads for this sample came from an Illumina HiSeq 2000. The TCR beta CDR3 regions were amplified from RNA transcripts. The TCR CDR3 was subjected to a first round of RT-PCR using the HTBI primer set and the Qiagen OneStep RT-PCR kit. TCRdb trimmed the raw reads at Q25, called clones with MiXCR and kept productive beta chains. Entries that share a CDR3 protein sequence are merged under the most common genes and DNA. The sample table lists about 700,000 distinct CDR3 sequences, 14% of them with a count of one. Jointly, the top ten make up roughly a tenth of the sample. Material for sequencing was blood. The receptors stem from a woman between 18 and 29 years old with Graves' hyperthyroidism.

In its sample, this clonotype was seen many times. The V gene is TRBV11-3, the J gene TRBJ2-5, with 11 bases that match TRBD2. Trimming took 5 bases from V and 2 from J; bases not matched to a gene: 4. Germline V CDR1 and CDR2: SGHNT, YENEEA. CDR3 length equals 15 residues. The CDR3 spells CASSPIAGGQETQYF. CDR3 DNA sequence: TGTGCCAGCAGCCCGATAGCGGGAGGGCAAGAGACCCAGTACTTC.

This clonotype was counted ten times or more. V gene TRBV4-1 combines with J gene TRBJ2-5; D uncertain. Germline V gene sequence: CDR1 MGHRA, CDR2 YSYEKL. The CDR3 has 15 amino acids. Between the trimmed V and J ends, which lost 2 bases and 3 bases, there was a span of 13 bases. The CDR3 DNA reads TGCGCCAGCAGCCAAATGGGGATGCCAAAAGAGACCCAGTACTTC. Protein: CASSQMGMPKETQYF.

The rearrangement uses TRBV3-1 and TRBJ1-5, with D perhaps TRBD1 (5 bases). Trimming shortened V by 4 bases and J by 3 bases, and 10 bases separated the two germline ends. Germline CDR1 LGHDT, CDR2 YNNKEL (reference sequence). This CDR3 has 14 residues. The CDR3 region has the DNA TGTGCCAGCAGCCCGCAGGGCGACAATCAGCCCCAGCATTTT. Residues: CASSPQGDNQPQHF.

This clonotype was seen a few times. The chain is built from TRBV27 and TRBJ2-7; 10 bases match TRBD1. CDR1 is MNHEY and CDR2 is SMNVEV in the germline V gene (reference sequence). J lost 4 bases, V lost 9 bases, and 9 bases had no gene match. CDR3 size: 14 residues. The CDR3 DNA sequence: TGTGCCAGACCCCCGGGACAGGGGATGTACGAGCAGTACTTC. Translating gives CARPPGQGMYEQYF.

The chain joins TRBV12-3 or TRBV12-4 to TRBJ2-7, with 11 bases aligning to TRBD2. Trimming at V came to 0 bases and at J to 4 bases, leaving 8 bases not matched to a gene. CDR3 length: 17 amino acids. The DNA for the CDR3 is TGTGCCAGCAGTTTAGCGCGAGGGCTAGCGGGAGGTTACGAGCAGTACTTC. It is translated as CASSLARGLAGGYEQYF.